A selection of T cell receptor beta chains follows, all from one sample in a study of T-cell memory formation after mild COVID-19. Using its own MiXCR run on the 5' RACE reads, TCRdb lists one record per CDR3 protein. The sample shows under 250,000 distinct CDR3 sequences, about 27% of them seen only once. The sample comprised PBMCs or a T cell subset sorted from them (not recorded which). The receptors originated from an adult woman who had mild COVID-19 (a few samples of this study predate the infection). Cell type and time point are not known. Each CDR3 is given with its conserved first and last residue. A D gene is named only where the DNA matches it firmly. Rows may omit the clone size; those that give it use once, few, many or a size class.

.,.,TRBV6-5,CASSARQRYNQPQHF
TRBD2,few,TRBV5-1,CASSLAAGGQETQYF
TRBD1,.,TRBV3-1,CASSQWLPGQGAGTEAFF
.,.,TRBV14,CASSQDMGPAGWNEQFF
TRBD1,few,TRBV24-1,CATSDLAGTGETGELFF
.,few,TRBV7-9,CASSYTHEQFF
TRBD1,.,TRBV12-3/TRBV12-4,CASSYGTGFFGNTIYF
.,.,TRBV30,CAWRESTASYNSPLHF
.,few,TRBV4-1,CASSPRFGGNTGELFF
.,.,TRBV5-5,CASSFLQEGPTEAFF
TRBD1,.,TRBV4-3,CASSLIAQGELVYEQFF
.,.,TRBV4-2,CASSQDRGSEMETQYF
.,.,TRBV18,CASSPRYQETQYF
.,.,TRBV20-1,CSASDGPNQPQHF
.,once,TRBV20-1,CSARDPLAHWVNTEAFF
.,.,TRBV10-3,CAISGGNYNEQFF
TRBD1,.,TRBV5-1,CASSFDRGSGNTIYF
TRBD2,.,TRBV4-1,CASSQAQRGGTDTQYF
TRBD2,few,TRBV12-3/TRBV12-4,CASSFSTPDRLAGHYEQYF
.,few,TRBV4-1,CASSQGGAGVMSTEAFF